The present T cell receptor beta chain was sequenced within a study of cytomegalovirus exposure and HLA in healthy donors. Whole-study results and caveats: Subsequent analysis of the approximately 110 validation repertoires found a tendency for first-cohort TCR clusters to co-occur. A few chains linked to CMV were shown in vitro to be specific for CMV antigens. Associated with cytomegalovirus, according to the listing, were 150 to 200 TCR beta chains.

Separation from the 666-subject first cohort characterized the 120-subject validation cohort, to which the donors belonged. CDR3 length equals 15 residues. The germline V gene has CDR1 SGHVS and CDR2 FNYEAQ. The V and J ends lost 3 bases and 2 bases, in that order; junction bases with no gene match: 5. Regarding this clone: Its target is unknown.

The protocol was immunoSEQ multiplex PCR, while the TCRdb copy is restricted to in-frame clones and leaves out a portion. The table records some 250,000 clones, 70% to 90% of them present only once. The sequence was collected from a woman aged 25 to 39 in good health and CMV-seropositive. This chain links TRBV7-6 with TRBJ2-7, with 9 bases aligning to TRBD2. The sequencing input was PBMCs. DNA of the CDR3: TGTGCCAGCAGCTTTGGCGGGAGGGATCCCTACGAGCAGTACTTC. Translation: CASSFGGRDPYEQYF.